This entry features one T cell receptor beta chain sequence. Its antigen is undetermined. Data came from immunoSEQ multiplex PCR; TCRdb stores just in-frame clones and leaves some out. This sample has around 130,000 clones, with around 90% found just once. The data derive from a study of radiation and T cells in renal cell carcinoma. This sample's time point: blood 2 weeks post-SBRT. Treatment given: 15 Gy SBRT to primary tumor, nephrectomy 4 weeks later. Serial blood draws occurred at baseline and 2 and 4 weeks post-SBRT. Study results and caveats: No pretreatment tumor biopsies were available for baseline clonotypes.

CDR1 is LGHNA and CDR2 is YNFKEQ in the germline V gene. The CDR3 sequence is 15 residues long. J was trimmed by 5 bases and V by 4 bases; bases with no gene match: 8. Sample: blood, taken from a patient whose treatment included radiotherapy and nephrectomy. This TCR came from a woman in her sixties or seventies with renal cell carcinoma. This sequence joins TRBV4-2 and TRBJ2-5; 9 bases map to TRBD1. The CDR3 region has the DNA TGTGCCAGCAGCCCAAAGACAGGGGGTTGGGAGACCCAGTACTTC. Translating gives CASSPKTGGWETQYF.